The source of this T cell receptor beta chain is a study of metastatic and nonmetastatic thyroid tumors. With MiXCR, TCRdb reprocessed the PCR reads. Of around 65,000 clones in the sample, around 14% were seen once. Before thyroid surgery, none of the patients had received any treatment. The CDR3 runs 13 residues. Looked up from germline, CDR1 is SGDLS and CDR2 is YYNGEE. V gave up 1 base and J gave up 7 bases, with 12 bases separating them. This clone was recorded at least ten times. Other DNA variants within this sample encode the same CDR3. The source of this sequence is a male donor with papillary thyroid cancer or a benign thyroid nodule (not recorded which). Some clones in this sample may be carry-over from other donors' samples. The sequencing input was blood. The chain carries TRBV9 and TRBJ2-7, with D uncertain. The DNA for the CDR3 is TGTGCCAGCAGCGTAACGGACCTGGGGGAGCAGTACTTC. Translating it yields CASSVTDLGEQYF.